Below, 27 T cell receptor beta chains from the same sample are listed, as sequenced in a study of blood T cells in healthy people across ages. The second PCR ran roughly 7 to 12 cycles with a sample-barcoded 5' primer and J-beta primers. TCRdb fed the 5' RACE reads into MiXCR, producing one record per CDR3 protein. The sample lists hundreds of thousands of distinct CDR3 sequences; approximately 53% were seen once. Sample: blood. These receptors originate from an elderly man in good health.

The CDR3 DNA follows: TGTGCCAGCTCACCGGCTGGGGCCGGGACAGGAGACAATGAGCAGTACTTC. Residues: CASSPAGAGTGDNEQYF. The chain recombines TRBV18 with TRBJ2-7; 8 positions match TRBD1. Germline-derived CDR1 and CDR2 are KGHSH and LQKENI. This CDR3 comprises 17 residues. V lost 3 bases and J lost 7; bases outside the gene matches: 17.

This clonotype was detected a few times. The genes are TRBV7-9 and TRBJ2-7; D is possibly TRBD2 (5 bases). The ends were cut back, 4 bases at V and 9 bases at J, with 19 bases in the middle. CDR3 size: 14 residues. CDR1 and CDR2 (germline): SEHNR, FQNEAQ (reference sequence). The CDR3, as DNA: TGTGCCAGCAGCTCGAGCTTCGAGGGCTTAGGGCAGTACTTC. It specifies CASSSSFEGLGQYF.

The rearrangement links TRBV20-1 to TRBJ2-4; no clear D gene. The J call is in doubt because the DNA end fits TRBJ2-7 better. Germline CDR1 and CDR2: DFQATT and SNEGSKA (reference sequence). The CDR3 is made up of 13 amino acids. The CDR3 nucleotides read TGCAGTGCTAGAGATCGAGGTAGGATCGAGCAGTACTTC. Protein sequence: CSARDRGRIEQYF.

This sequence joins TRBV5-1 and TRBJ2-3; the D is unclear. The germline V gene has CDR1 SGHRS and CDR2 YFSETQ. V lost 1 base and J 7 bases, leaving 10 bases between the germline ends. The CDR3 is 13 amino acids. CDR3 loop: CASSLTARHTQYF. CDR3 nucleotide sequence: TGCGCCAGCAGCTTGACTGCCCGCCATACGCAGTATTTT.

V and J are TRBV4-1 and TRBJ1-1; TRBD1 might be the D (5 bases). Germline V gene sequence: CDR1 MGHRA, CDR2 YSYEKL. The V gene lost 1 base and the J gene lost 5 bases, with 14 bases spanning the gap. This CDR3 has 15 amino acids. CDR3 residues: CASSQGTGGWTEAFF. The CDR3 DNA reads TGCGCCAGCAGCCAAGGTACGGGGGGGTGGACTGAAGCTTTCTTT.

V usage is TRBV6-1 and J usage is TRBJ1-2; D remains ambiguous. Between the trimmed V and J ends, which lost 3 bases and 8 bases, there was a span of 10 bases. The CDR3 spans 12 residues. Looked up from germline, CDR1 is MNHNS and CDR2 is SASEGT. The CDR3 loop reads CASSDRSQGYTF. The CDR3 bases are TGTGCCAGCAGTGACAGGTCACAGGGCTACACCTTC.

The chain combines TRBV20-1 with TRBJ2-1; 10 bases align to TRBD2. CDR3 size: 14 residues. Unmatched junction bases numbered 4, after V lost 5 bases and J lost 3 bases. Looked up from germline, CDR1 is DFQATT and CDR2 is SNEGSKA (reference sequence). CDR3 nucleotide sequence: TGCAGTGCTTCCCGACTAGCGGGCTACAATGAGCAGTTCTTC. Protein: CSASRLAGYNEQFF.

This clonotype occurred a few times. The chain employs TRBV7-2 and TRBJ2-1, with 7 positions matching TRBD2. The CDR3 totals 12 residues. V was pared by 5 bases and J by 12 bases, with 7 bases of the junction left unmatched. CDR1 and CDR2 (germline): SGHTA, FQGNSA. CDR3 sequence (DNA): TGTGCCAGCAGCCCACGACTAGCAGGGCAGTTCTTC. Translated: CASSPRLAGQFF.

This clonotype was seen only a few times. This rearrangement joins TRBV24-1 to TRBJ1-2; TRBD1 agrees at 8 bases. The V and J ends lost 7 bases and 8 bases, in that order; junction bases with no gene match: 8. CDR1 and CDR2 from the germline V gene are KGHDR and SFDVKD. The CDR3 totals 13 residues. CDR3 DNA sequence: TGTGCCACCAGCGGACAGGGAGGTTGGGGCTACACCTTC. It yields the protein CATSGQGGWGYTF.

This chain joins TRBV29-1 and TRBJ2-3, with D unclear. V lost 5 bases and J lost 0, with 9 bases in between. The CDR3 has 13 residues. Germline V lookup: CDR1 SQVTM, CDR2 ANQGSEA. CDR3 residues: CSVHGPSTDTQYF. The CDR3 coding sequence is TGCAGCGTTCACGGGCCTAGCACAGATACGCAGTATTTT.

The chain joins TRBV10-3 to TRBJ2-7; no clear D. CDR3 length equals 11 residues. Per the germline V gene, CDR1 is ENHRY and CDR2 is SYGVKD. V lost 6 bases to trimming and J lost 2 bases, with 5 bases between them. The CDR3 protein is CAIRDTYEQYF. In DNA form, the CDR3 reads TGTGCCATCAGAGACACCTACGAGCAGTACTTC.

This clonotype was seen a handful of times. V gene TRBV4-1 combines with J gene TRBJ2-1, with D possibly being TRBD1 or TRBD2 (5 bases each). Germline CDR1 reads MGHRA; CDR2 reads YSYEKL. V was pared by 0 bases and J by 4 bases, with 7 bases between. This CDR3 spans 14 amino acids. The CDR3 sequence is CASSQEWGYNEQFF. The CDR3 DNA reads TGCGCCAGCAGCCAAGAGTGGGGGTACAATGAGCAGTTCTTC.

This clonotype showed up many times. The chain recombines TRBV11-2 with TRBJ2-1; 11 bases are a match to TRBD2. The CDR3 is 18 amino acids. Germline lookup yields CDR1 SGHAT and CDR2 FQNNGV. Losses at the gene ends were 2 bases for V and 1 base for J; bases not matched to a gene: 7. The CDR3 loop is CASSLRGLAGGSYNEQFF. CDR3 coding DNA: TGTGCCAGCAGCTTAAGAGGGCTAGCGGGAGGATCCTACAATGAGCAGTTCTTC.

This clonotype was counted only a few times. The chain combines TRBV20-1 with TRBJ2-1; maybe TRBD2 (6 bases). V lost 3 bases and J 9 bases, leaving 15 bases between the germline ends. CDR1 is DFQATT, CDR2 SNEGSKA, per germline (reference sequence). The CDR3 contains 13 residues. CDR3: CSARGRGTGEQFF. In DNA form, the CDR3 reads TGCAGTGCTAGGGGCCGAGGGACTGGTGAGCAGTTCTTC.

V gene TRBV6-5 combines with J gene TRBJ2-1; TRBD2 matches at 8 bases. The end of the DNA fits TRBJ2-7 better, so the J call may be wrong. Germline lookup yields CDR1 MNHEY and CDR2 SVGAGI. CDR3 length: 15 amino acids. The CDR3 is CASSYSRTSSAEQYF. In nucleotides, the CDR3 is TGTGCCAGCAGTTACTCTAGGACTAGCTCTGCCGAGCAGTACTTC.

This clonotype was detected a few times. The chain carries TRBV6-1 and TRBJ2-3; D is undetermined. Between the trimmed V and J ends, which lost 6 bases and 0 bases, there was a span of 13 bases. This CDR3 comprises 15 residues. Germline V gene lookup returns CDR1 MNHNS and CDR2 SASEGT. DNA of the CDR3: TGTGCCAGCAGCGGTTCGCCCGCTAGCACAGATACGCAGTATTTT. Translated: CASSGSPASTDTQYF.

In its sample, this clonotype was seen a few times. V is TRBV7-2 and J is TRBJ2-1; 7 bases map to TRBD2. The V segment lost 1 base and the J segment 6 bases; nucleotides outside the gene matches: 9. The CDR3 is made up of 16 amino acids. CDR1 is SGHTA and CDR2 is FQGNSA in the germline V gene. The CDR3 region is CASSLGGGRSPNEQFF. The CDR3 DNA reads TGTGCCAGCAGCTTAGGGGGCGGGAGATCCCCCAATGAGCAGTTCTTC.

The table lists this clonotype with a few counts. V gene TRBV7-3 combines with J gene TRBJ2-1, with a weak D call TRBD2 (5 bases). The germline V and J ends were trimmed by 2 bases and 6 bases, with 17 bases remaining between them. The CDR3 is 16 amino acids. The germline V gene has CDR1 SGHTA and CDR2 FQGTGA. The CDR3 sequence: CASSLRSGSGVNEQFF. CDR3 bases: TGTGCCAGCAGCTTACGATCTGGGAGTGGGGTCAATGAGCAGTTCTTC.

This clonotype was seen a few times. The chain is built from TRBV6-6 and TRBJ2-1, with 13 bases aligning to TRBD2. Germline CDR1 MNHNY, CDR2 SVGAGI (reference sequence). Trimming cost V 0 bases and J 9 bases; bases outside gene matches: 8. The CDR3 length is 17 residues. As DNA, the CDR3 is TGTGCCAGCAGTTACTCGGAACTAGCGGGAGGGGAGGGTGAGCAGTTCTTC. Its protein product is CASSYSELAGGEGEQFF.

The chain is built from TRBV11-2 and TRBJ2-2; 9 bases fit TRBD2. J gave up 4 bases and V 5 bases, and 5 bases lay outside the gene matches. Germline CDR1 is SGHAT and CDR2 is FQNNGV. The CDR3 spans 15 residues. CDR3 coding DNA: TGTGCCAGCAGCGCTATAGCGGGAGCCACCGGGGAGCTGTTTTTT. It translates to CASSAIAGATGELFF.

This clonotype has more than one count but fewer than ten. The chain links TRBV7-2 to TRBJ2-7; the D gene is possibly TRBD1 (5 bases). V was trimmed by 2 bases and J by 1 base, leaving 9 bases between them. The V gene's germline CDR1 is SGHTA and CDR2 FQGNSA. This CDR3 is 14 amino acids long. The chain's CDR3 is CASSLQDKSYEQYF. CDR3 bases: TGTGCCAGCAGCTTACAGGACAAATCCTACGAGCAGTACTTC.

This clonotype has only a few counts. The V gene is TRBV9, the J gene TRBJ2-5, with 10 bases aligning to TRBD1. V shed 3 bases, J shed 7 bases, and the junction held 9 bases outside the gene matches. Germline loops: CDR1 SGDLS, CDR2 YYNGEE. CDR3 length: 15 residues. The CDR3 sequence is CASSAWGTGASTQYF. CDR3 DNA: TGTGCCAGCAGCGCCTGGGGGACAGGGGCGTCGACCCAGTACTTC.

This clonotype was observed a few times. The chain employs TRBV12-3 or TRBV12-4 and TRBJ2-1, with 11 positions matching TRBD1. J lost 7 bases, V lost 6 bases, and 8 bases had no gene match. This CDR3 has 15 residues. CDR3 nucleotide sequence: TGTGCCAGCAGGACCGGGACAGGGGGTGTAAATGAGCAGTTCTTC. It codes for CASRTGTGGVNEQFF.

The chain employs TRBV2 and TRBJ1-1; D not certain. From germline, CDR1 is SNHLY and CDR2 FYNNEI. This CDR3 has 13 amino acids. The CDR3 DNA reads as TGTGCTATTGTCCCGGACCAGAACACTGAAGCTTTCTTT. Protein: CAIVPDQNTEAFF. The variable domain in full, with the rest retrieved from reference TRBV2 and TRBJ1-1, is EPEVTQTPSHQVTQMGQEVILRCVPISNHLYFYWYRQILGQKVEFLVSFYNNEISEKSEIFDDQFSVERPDGSNFTLKIRSTKLEDSAMYFCAIVPDQNTEAFFGQGTRLTVV.

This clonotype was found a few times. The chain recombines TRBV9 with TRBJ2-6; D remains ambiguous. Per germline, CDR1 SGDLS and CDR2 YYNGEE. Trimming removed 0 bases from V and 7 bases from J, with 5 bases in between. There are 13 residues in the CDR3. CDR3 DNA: TGTGCCAGCAGCGTAGGCCCTGCCAACGTCCTGACTTTC. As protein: CASSVGPANVLTF.

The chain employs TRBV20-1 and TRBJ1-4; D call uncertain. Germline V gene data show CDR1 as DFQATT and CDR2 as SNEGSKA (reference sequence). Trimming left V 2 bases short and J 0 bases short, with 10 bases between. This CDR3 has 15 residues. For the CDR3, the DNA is TGCAGTGCTAGACACGGGAGTTCAACTAATGAAAAACTGTTTTTT. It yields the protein CSARHGSSTNEKLFF.

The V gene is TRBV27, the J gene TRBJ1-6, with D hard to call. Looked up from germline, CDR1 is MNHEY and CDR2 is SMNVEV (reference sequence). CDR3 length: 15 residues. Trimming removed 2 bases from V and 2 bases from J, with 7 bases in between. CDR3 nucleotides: TGTGCCAGCAGTTTAGAGGGAGCCTATAATTCACCCCTCCACTTT. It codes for CASSLEGAYNSPLHF.